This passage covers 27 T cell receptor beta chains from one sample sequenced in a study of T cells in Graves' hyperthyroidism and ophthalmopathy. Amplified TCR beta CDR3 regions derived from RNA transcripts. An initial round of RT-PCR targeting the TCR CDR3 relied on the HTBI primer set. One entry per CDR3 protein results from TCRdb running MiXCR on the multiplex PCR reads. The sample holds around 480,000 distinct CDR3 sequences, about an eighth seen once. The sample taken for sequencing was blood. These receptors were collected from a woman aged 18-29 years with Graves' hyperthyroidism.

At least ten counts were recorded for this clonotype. The CDR3 bases are TGCAGTGCGAGGGGGGGGCAGTTCTACGAGCAGTACTTC. Translating it yields CSARGGQFYEQYF. The V gene is TRBV20-1, the J gene TRBJ2-7; possible D gene TRBD2, 7 bases. The CDR3 is 13 amino acids. V was clipped by 6 bases and J by 3 bases, with 15 bases between them. Germline loops: CDR1 DFQATT, CDR2 SNEGSKA (reference sequence).

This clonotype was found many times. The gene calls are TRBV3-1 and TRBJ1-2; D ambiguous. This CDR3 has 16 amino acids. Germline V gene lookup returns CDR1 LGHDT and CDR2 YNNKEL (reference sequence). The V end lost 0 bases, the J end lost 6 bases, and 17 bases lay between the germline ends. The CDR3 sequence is CASSQDLYGFGNGYTF. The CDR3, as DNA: TGTGCCAGCAGCCAAGATCTGTATGGATTTGGGAATGGCTACACCTTC.

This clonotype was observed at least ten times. CDR3 in amino acids: CASSQETSGVQLYNEQFF. Written as DNA, the CDR3 is TGTGCCAGCAGCCAAGAGACTAGCGGGGTCCAATTATACAATGAGCAGTTCTTC. The chain employs TRBV3-1 and TRBJ2-1, with 11 positions matching TRBD2. The CDR3 is made up of 18 amino acids. Per germline, CDR1 LGHDT and CDR2 YNNKEL (reference sequence). Unmatched junction bases numbered 8, after V lost 0 bases and J lost 4 bases.

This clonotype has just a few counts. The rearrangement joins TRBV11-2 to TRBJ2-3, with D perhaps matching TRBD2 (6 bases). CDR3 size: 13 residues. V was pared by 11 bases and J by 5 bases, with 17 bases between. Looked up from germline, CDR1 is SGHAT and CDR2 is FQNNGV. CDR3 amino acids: CAWRVGGLDTQYF. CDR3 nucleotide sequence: TGTGCCTGGAGGGTAGGAGGGCTAGATACGCAGTATTTT.

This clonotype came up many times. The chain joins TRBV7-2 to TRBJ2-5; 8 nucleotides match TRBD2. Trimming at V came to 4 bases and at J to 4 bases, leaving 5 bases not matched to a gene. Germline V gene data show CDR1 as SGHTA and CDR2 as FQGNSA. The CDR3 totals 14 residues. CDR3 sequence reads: CASSSGLAGETQYF. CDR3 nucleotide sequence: TGTGCCAGCAGCTCTGGACTAGCCGGAGAGACCCAGTACTTC.

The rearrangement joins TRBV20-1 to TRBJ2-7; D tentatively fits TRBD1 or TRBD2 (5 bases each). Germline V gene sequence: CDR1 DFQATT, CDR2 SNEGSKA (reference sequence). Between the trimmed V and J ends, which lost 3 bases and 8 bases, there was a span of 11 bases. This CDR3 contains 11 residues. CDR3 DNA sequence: TGCAGTGCTAGTACCGGGACGAAGCAGTACGTC. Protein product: CSASTGTKQYV.

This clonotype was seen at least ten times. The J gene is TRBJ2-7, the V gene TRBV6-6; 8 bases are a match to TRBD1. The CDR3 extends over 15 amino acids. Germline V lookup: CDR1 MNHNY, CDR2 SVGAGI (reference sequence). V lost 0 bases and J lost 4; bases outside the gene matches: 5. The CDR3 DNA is TGTGCCAGCAGTTACTCGGGGACAGGCCCTTACGAGCAGTACGTC. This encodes CASSYSGTGPYEQYV.

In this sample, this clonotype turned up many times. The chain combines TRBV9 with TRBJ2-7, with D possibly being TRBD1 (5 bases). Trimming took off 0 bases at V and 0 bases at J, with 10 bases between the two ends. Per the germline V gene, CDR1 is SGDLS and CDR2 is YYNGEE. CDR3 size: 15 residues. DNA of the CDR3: TGTGCCAGCAGCGTAGAGGGGCTGAACTCCTACGAGCAGTACTTC. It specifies CASSVEGLNSYEQYF.

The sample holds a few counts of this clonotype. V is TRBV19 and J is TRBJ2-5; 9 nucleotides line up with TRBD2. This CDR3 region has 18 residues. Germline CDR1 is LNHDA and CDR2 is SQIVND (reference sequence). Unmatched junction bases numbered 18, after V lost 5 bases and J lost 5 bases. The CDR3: CASSVELAGNYLGETQYF. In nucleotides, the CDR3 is TGTGCCAGTAGTGTCGAGCTAGCGGGAAACTACCTGGGGGAGACCCAGTACTTC.

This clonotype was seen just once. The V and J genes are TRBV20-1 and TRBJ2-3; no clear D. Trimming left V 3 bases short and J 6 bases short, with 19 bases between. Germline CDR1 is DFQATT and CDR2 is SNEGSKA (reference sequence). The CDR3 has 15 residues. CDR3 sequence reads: CSARVVPGPWDTQYF. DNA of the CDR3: TGCAGTGCTAGGGTCGTCCCTGGCCCGTGGGATACGCAGTATTTT.

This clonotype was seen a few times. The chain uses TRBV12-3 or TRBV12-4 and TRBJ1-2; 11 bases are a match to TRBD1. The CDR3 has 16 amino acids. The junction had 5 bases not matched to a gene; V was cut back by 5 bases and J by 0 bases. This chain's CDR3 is CASSGTGGTPNYGYTF. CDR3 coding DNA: TGTGCCAGCAGTGGGACAGGGGGGACGCCTAACTATGGCTACACCTTC.

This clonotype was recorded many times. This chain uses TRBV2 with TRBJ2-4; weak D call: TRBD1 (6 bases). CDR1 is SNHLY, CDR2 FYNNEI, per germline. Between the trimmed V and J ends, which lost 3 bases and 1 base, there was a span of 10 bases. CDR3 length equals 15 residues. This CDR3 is CASSDLGAAKNIQYF. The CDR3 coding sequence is TGTGCCAGCAGTGATCTGGGGGCGGCCAAAAACATTCAGTACTTC.

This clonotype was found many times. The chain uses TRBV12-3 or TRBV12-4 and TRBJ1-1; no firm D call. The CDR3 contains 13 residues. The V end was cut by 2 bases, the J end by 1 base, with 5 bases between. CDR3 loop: CASSLNKNTEAFF. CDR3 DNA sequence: TGTGCCAGCAGTTTAAACAAGAACACTGAAGCTTTCTTT.

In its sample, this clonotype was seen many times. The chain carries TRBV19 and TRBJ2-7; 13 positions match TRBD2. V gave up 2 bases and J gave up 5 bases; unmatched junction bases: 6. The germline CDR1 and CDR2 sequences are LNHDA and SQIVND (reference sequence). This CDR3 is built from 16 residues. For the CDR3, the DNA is TGTGCCAGTAGTATAAAAGGACTAGCGGGAGTGCACGAGCAGTACTTC. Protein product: CASSIKGLAGVHEQYF.

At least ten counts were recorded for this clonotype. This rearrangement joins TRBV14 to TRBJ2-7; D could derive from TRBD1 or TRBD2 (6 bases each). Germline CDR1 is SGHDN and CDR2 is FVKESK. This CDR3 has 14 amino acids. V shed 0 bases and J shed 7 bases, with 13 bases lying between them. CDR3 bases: TGTGCCAGCAGCCAAGAGGGGGGCTCGGGGGAGCAGTACTTC. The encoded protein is CASSQEGGSGEQYF.

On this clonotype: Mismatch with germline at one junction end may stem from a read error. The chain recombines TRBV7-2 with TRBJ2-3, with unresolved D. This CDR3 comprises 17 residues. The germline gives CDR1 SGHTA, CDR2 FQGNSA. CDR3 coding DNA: TGTGCCATCAGCGCCTACGCCGACCCCTCTAGCACAGATACGCAGTATTTT. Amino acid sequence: CAISAYADPSSTDTQYF.

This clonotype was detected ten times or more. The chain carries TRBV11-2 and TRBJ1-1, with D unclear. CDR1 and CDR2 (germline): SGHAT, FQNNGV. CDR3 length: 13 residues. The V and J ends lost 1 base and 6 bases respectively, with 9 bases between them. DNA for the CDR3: TGTGCCAGCAGCTTAGGCCGGGTGGCTGAAGCTTTCTTT. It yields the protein CASSLGRVAEAFF.

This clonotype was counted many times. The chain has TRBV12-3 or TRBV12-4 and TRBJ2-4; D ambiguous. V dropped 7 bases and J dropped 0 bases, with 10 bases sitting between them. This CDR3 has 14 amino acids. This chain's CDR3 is CASNPLVAKNIQYF. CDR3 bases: TGTGCCAGCAACCCTCTAGTAGCCAAAAACATTCAGTACTTC.

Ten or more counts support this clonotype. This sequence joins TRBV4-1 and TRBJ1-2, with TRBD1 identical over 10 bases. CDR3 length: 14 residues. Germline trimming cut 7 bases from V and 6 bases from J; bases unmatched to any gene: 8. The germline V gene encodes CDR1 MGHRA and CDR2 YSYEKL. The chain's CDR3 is CASTSTGTGDGYTF. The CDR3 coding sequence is TGCGCCAGCACCTCTACCGGGACAGGGGATGGCTACACCTTC.

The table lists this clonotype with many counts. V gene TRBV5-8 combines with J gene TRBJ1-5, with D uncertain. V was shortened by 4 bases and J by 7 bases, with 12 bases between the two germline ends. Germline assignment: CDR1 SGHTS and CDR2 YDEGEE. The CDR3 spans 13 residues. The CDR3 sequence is CASSGSPGQPQHF. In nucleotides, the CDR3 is TGTGCCAGCAGCGGTAGTCCGGGCCAGCCCCAGCATTTT.

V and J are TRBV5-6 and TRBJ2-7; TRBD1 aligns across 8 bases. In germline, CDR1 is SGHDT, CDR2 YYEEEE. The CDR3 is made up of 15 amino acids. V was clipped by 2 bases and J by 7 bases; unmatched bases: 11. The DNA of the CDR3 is TGTGCCAGCAGCTTAGGCGGCAGGGGGCCTTGGGAGCAGTACTTC. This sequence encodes CASSLGGRGPWEQYF.

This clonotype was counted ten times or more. This CDR3 reads CASSYPKLAGPNEQFF. CDR3 nucleotides: TGTGCCAGCAGTTACCCGAAACTAGCGGGACCCAATGAGCAGTTCTTC. This chain links TRBV6-2 or TRBV6-3 with TRBJ2-1; 10 nucleotides agree with TRBD2. CDR1 is MNHEY, CDR2 SVGEGT, per germline. The trim removed 2 bases at V and 6 bases at J, leaving 7 bases unmatched. This CDR3 spans 16 amino acids.

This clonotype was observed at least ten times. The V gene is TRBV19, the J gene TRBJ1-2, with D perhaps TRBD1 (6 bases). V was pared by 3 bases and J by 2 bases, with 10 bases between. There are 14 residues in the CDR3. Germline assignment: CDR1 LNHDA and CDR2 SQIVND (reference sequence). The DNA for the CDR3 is TGTGCCAGTAGTATTGGCAGGGGAAACTATGGCTACACCTTC. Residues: CASSIGRGNYGYTF.

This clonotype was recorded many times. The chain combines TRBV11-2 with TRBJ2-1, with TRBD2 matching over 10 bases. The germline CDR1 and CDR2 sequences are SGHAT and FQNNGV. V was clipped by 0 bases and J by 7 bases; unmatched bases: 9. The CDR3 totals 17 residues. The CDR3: CASSLESAGGPGNEQFF. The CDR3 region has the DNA TGTGCCAGCAGCTTAGAGTCAGCGGGAGGGCCGGGGAATGAGCAGTTCTTC.

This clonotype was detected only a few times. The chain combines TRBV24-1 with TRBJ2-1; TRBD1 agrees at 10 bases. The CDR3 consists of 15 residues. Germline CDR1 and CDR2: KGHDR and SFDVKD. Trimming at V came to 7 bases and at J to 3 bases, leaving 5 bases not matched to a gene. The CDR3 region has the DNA TGTGCCACCAGCCTAGGACAGGGGGGCTACAATGAGCAGTTCTTC. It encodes CATSLGQGGYNEQFF.

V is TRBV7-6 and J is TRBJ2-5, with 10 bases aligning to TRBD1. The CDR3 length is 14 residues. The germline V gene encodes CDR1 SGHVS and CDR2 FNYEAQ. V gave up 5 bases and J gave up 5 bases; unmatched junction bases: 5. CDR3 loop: CASSLTGQGETQYF. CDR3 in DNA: TGTGCCAGCAGCCTTACGGGACAGGGGGAGACCCAGTACTTC.

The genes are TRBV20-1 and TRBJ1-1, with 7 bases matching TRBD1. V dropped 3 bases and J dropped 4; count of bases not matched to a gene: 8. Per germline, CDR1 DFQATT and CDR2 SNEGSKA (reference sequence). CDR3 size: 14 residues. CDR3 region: CSASPSTGRTEAFF. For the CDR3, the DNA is TGCAGTGCTAGTCCGTCGACAGGGCGCACTGAAGCTTTCTTT.